This TCR beta chain was captured by sequencing in a study of early T cells in non-severe SARS-CoV-2 infection. About the study: Unsorted whole blood bulk RNA was sequenced, with unpaired chains. Study-level points and caveats: Private and CD4 specificities were missed by VDJdb matching, skewed to anti-spike CD8.

Unique molecular identifiers were attached to individual cDNA molecules. From the 5' RACE reads, TCRdb called clonotypes with MiXCR, one entry per CDR3 protein. The sample has 25,000 to 35,000 distinct CDR3 sequences; around 7% are singletons. This clonotype is labeled as large. Its antigen is as yet unknown. Deletions cut 1 base from V and 7 bases from J, with 8 bases between. Looked up from germline, CDR1 is SGHAT and CDR2 is FQNNGV. The CDR3 extends over 13 amino acids. The chain joins TRBV11-2 to TRBJ2-1, with a tentative D call TRBD2 (6 bases). The sequence derives from an adult who was a healthcare worker with PCR-confirmed SARS-CoV-2 infection or an uninfected control (not recorded which). Sequencing was performed on whole blood. This chain's CDR3 is CASSLVGGNEQFF. Here the CDR3 DNA reads TGTGCCAGCAGCTTAGTGGGAGGTAATGAGCAGTTCTTC.